This T cell receptor (beta chain) originates from a study of blood T cell repertoires in COVID-19. Study background: There were acute and convalescent COVID-19 samples, and they came from the United States, Italy and Spain. The cDNA or gDNA used as material had been derived from T cells, B-cell-depleted T cells, or PBMCs.

Germline-derived CDR1 and CDR2 are LGHDT and YNNKEL (reference sequence). V was clipped by 5 bases and J by 5 bases; unmatched bases: 3. There are 14 residues in the CDR3. Only one count was recorded for this clone. How the authors handled the data: Using reference gene primer amplification, nucleated cell counts were estimated. The assay was immunoSEQ multiplex PCR, and TCRdb's table has in-frame clones only and misses some. The DNA gave D and trimming, while V, J and clone size come from that table. The sample comprises about 220,000 clones, around 82% of which are singletons, and 2.3% rests with the top ten.

Sequencing was performed on peripheral blood. The V and J genes are TRBV3-1 (or the pseudogene TRBV3-2) and TRBJ2-1; 10 bases map to TRBD2. This clonotype was sampled from a woman between 55 and 75 years old with acute or convalescent COVID-19. The CDR3, as DNA: TGTGCCAGCAGCAGACTAGCGGGTAACAATGAGCAGTTCTTC. It encodes CASSRLAGNNEQFF.